The 27 T cell receptor beta chains below come from one sample, sequenced in a study of CD8 T cells in Susac syndrome. Random-hexamer reverse transcription was applied to roughly 0.45 to 1 ug RNA. TCRdb recomputed calls from the immunoSEQ multiplex PCR reads with MiXCR, one row per CDR3 protein. The top ten clones hold approximately 0.07% of a sample with approximately 230,000 distinct CDR3 sequences, over 85% of them seen once. Source material: CD4+ T cells from PBMCs. The receptors were sampled from a human donor with multiple sclerosis.

V is TRBV2 and J is TRBJ2-7, with 9 bases that match TRBD1. With 6 bases clipped from V and 6 bases from J, the junction kept 12 bases outside the gene matches. Germline V gene sequence: CDR1 SNHLY, CDR2 FYNNEI. This CDR3 has 15 amino acids. DNA of the CDR3: TGTGCCAGCAGAGAACAGGGGGCGCGATCGGCCGAGCAGTACGTC. Translated: CASREQGARSAEQYV.

V usage is TRBV3-1 and J usage is TRBJ2-1, with 9 bases aligning to TRBD2. Per germline, CDR1 LGHDT and CDR2 YNNKEL (reference sequence). The CDR3 contains 15 residues. V lost 4 bases to trimming and J lost 6 bases; unmatched junction nucleotides: 7. The CDR3 spells CASSPAGGPFNEQFF. CDR3 nucleotide sequence: TGTGCCAGCAGCCCAGCGGGGGGTCCTTTCAATGAGCAGTTCTTC.

The chain has TRBV7-9 and TRBJ2-5; D unresolved. The germline CDR1 and CDR2 sequences are SEHNR and FQNEAQ (reference sequence). V lost 1 base and J lost 1, with 10 bases in between. The CDR3 covers 15 residues. The chain's CDR3 is CASSLGGALQETQYF. Here the CDR3 DNA reads TGTGCCAGCAGCTTAGGCGGAGCCCTCCAAGAGACCCAGTACTTC.

The chain is built from TRBV29-1 and TRBJ2-5; maybe TRBD2 (5 bases). Trimming shortened V by 0 bases and J by 5 bases, and 13 bases separated the two germline ends. The germline gives CDR1 SQVTM, CDR2 ANQGSEA. CDR3 size: 14 residues. CDR3: CSVEDSLRGETQYF. The CDR3 coding sequence is TGCAGCGTTGAAGACTCCTTACGAGGGGAGACCCAGTACTTC.

V is TRBV5-1 and J is TRBJ1-1, with 9 bases fitting TRBD1. Germline V lookup: CDR1 SGHRS, CDR2 YFSETQ. Unmatched junction bases numbered 4, after V lost 0 bases and J lost 1 base. The CDR3 has 16 residues. CDR3 region: CASSLVYRGRNTEAFF. CDR3 DNA sequence: TGCGCCAGCAGCTTGGTTTACAGGGGGCGGAACACTGAAGCTTTCTTT.

CDR3 coding DNA: TGTGCCATCGGAGGCTACTCAGATACGCAGTATTTT. It encodes CAIGGYSDTQYF. The V and J genes are TRBV10-3 and TRBJ2-3, with D maybe TRBD2 (5 bases). The V gene lost 8 bases and the J gene lost 4 bases, with 10 bases spanning the gap. Germline assignment: CDR1 ENHRY and CDR2 SYGVKD. This CDR3 is built from 12 residues.

The V gene is TRBV6-5, the J gene TRBJ2-3; D is unclear. The germline CDR1 and CDR2 sequences are MNHEY and SVGAGI. This CDR3 has 12 amino acids. Trimming left V 6 bases short and J 14 bases short, with 18 bases between. This CDR3 is CASSSRPLKPYF. The CDR3, as DNA: TGTGCCAGCAGCTCCAGACCCTTGAAACCGTATTTT.

This clonotype appeared once. The rearrangement joins TRBV29-1 to TRBJ2-1; 8 positions match TRBD1. CDR1 SQVTM and CDR2 ANQGSEA come from the germline V gene. The CDR3 extends over 14 amino acids. With 4 bases clipped from V and 8 bases from J, the junction kept 10 bases outside the gene matches. The CDR3 coding sequence is TGCAGCGTTGTCAGGTCAGGGGGCGTGGATGAGCAGTTCTTC. It is translated as CSVVRSGGVDEQFF.

The rearrangement joins TRBV12-3 or TRBV12-4 to TRBJ1-2; D gene unclear. This CDR3 has 13 residues. V was trimmed by 3 bases and J by 7 bases, leaving 12 bases between them. The CDR3 region has the DNA TGTGCCAGCAGTTTTTCGCGGGGTTCTGGCTACACCTTC. Residues: CASSFSRGSGYTF.

This chain links TRBV9 with TRBJ1-6; D unclear. Trimming took off 0 bases at V and 6 bases at J, with 4 bases between the two ends. The CDR3 contains 13 residues. Germline V CDR1 and CDR2: SGDLS, YYNGEE. The CDR3 reads CASSVDGNSPLHF. DNA of the CDR3: TGTGCCAGCAGCGTAGATGGTAATTCACCCCTCCACTTT.

The V call is TRBV10-2, the J call TRBJ2-2, with D hard to call. CDR3 length: 13 amino acids. CDR1 WSHSY and CDR2 SAAADI come from the germline V gene. V lost 5 bases, J lost 4 bases, and 8 bases lay in between. The DNA of the CDR3 is TGCGCCAGCAGTAGAAAAGCCACCGGGGAGCTGTTTTTT. Amino acids: CASSRKATGELFF.

The V call is TRBV4-1, the J call TRBJ2-4, with 9 positions matching TRBD2. Germline trimming cut 0 bases from V and 4 bases from J; bases unmatched to any gene: 10. CDR3 length: 18 amino acids. Germline V gives CDR1 MGHRA, CDR2 YSYEKL. CDR3 protein: CASSQDEASGNLKNIQYF. CDR3 in DNA: TGCGCCAGCAGCCAAGATGAGGCTAGCGGGAACCTAAAAAACATTCAGTACTTC.

The CDR3 loop reads CASSLAGISGYTF. The CDR3 DNA is TGCGCCAGCAGCTTGGCTGGGATCAGTGGCTACACCTTC. The chain uses TRBV5-1 and TRBJ1-2; D is undetermined. V was cut by 0 bases and J by 7 bases, with 10 bases left in between. Germline loops: CDR1 SGHRS, CDR2 YFSETQ. The length of the CDR3 is 13 residues.

The chain recombines TRBV9 with TRBJ1-2; D is ambiguous. Germline V gene lookup returns CDR1 SGDLS and CDR2 YYNGEE. The CDR3 has 14 amino acids. V lost 0 bases, J lost 4 bases, and 10 bases lay in between. CDR3 in amino acids: CASSVVTAGYGYTF. DNA for the CDR3: TGTGCCAGCAGCGTAGTTACAGCGGGCTATGGCTACACCTTC.

V gene TRBV24-1 combines with J gene TRBJ2-1; 10 bases agree with TRBD2. There are 13 residues in the CDR3. CDR1 is KGHDR, CDR2 SFDVKD, per germline. V lost 5 bases to trimming and J lost 8 bases; unmatched junction nucleotides: 2. The CDR3 region is CATSGGTSDEQFF. CDR3 coding DNA: TGTGCCACCAGTGGTGGGACTAGCGATGAGCAGTTCTTC.

CDR3 in amino acids: CSAGPRYEQYF. For the CDR3, the DNA is TGCAGTGCTGGGCCCCGCTACGAGCAGTACTTC. J is TRBJ2-7 and V is TRBV20-1; D is ambiguous. The CDR3 spans 11 residues. The V end lost 5 bases, the J end lost 3 bases, and 8 bases lay between the germline ends. The germline gives CDR1 DFQATT, CDR2 SNEGSKA (reference sequence).

The genes are TRBV29-1 and TRBJ1-3, with 9 bases identical to TRBD1. CDR1 is SQVTM and CDR2 is ANQGSEA in the germline V gene. V shed 4 bases, J shed 9 bases, and the junction held 7 bases outside the gene matches. This CDR3 is 13 amino acids long. CDR3 sequence reads: CSVGMGQGGTIYF. Here the CDR3 DNA reads TGCAGCGTTGGTATGGGACAGGGTGGCACCATATATTTT.

This chain joins TRBV18 and TRBJ2-7; D is ambiguous. The V gene lost 0 bases and the J gene lost 7 bases, with 13 bases spanning the gap. Germline V gene lookup returns CDR1 KGHSH and CDR2 LQKENI. The CDR3 runs to 14 residues. As DNA, the CDR3 is TGTGCCAGCTCACCACCGGCCTACTCTGATGAGCAGTACTTC. This encodes CASSPPAYSDEQYF.

J is TRBJ2-3 and V is TRBV29-1; tentative D call: TRBD2 (6 bases). Germline CDR1 SQVTM, CDR2 ANQGSEA. The V end was cut by 7 bases, the J end by 4 bases, with 15 bases between. The CDR3 sequence is 13 residues long. CDR3 region: CSAEVGGADTQYF. CDR3 sequence (DNA): TGCAGCGCCGAGGTGGGGGGAGCAGATACGCAGTATTTT.

This clonotype occurred once. Here the CDR3 DNA reads TGTGCCAGCAGCTCTTCGGGTGTAGACAATCAGCCCCAGCATTTT. Encoded protein: CASSSSGVDNQPQHF. The chain carries TRBV7-9 and TRBJ1-5; D not resolved. V was shortened by 4 bases and J by 3 bases, with 13 bases between the two germline ends. The CDR3 consists of 15 residues. The germline V gene has CDR1 SEHNR and CDR2 FQNEAQ (reference sequence).

This chain uses TRBV19 with TRBJ2-1; a weak D match, TRBD1 (6 bases). Germline-derived CDR1 and CDR2 are LNHDA and SQIVND (reference sequence). V shed 10 bases and J shed 3 bases, with 16 bases lying between them. The CDR3 consists of 14 residues. The CDR3 spells CATHDLQGYNEQFF. Written as DNA, the CDR3 is TGTGCCACTCACGATCTACAGGGCTACAATGAGCAGTTCTTC.

CDR3 residues: CASRQGKQNEKLFF. In nucleotides, the CDR3 is TGTGCCAGCAGACAGGGAAAACAAAATGAAAAACTGTTTTTT. The chain recombines TRBV2 with TRBJ1-4; D possibly corresponds to TRBD1 (6 bases). The CDR3 is 14 residues long. Per the germline V gene, CDR1 is SNHLY and CDR2 is FYNNEI. The V end was cut by 6 bases, the J end by 5 bases, with 13 bases between.

V is TRBV3-1 and J is TRBJ2-6; D ambiguous. The V and J ends lost 4 bases and 0 bases respectively, with 7 bases between them. The CDR3 covers 15 residues. In germline, CDR1 is LGHDT, CDR2 YNNKEL (reference sequence). Here the CDR3 DNA reads TGTGCCAGCAGCCCGGCAAGCTCTGGGGCCAACGTCCTGACTTTC. It is translated as CASSPASSGANVLTF. The full variable domain, its missing parts supplied by reference TRBV3-1 and TRBJ2-6, is DTAVSQTPKYLVTQMGNDKSIKCEQNLGHDTMYWYKQDSKKFLKIMFSYNNKELIINETVPNRFSPKSPDKAHLNLHINSLELGDSAVYFCASSPASSGANVLTFGAGSRLTVL.

V gene TRBV14 combines with J gene TRBJ2-2, with TRBD1 matching 10 bases. The CDR3 runs 15 residues. The V gene's germline CDR1 is SGHDN and CDR2 FVKESK. V lost 3 bases and J lost 6; bases outside the gene matches: 4. The CDR3 DNA reads TGTGCCAGCAGCCAGGGACAGGGGTTCGCCGGGGAGCTGTTTTTT. Translated, it gives CASSQGQGFAGELFF.

This chain uses TRBV6-6 with TRBJ1-4; weak D call: TRBD1 (5 bases). Germline CDR1 reads MNHNY; CDR2 reads SVGAGI (reference sequence). CDR3 length equals 13 residues. V was shortened by 5 bases and J by 7 bases, with 11 bases between the two germline ends. Written as DNA, the CDR3 is TGTGCCAGCAGTCGAGGGACGGGTGAAAAACTGTTTTTT. Amino acids: CASSRGTGEKLFF.

The chain combines TRBV15 with TRBJ1-2; 9 bases line up with TRBD1. The CDR3 covers 15 residues. V lost 5 bases and J lost 4; bases outside the gene matches: 8. The germline CDR1 and CDR2 sequences are LNHNV and YYDKDF (reference sequence). The CDR3: CATSPGTGRSYGYTF. As DNA, the CDR3 is TGTGCCACCAGCCCGGGGACAGGGAGAAGCTATGGCTACACCTTC.

The chain links TRBV19 to TRBJ2-3; TRBD2 aligns across 11 bases. The germline CDR1 and CDR2 sequences are LNHDA and SQIVND (reference sequence). The junction had 16 bases not matched to a gene; V was cut back by 7 bases and J by 4 bases. The CDR3 totals 18 residues. The DNA of the CDR3 is TGTGCCAGTACTCTAGCGGGAGGAGTTATGGGTCCAGCAGATACGCAGTATTTT. It yields the protein CASTLAGGVMGPADTQYF.